This is a list of T cell receptor beta chains from one sample in a study of T cell responses to AZD1222 COVID-19 vaccine. Only in-frame clones appear in the TCRdb table, and some are missing; sequencing was by immunoSEQ multiplex PCR. Among about 140,000 clones listed, 89% were seen once. This sample comprised peripheral blood, obtained on day 0 of AZD1222 vaccination. All receptors derive from an adult in good health. Each CDR3 is given with its conserved first and last residue. A D gene is named only where the DNA matches it firmly. Clone sizes are given selectively: once, few, many, or a class where the clone is expanded.

clone size,V gene,J gene,D gene,CDR3 protein,CDR3 DNA
once,TRBV11-1,TRBJ1-1,-,CASSYKKTGTQIEAFF,TGTGCCAGCAGTTATAAAAAGACAGGAACCCAAATTGAAGCTTTCTTT
once,TRBV30,TRBJ1-2,TRBD1,CAWGIHRGKVGYTF,TGTGCCTGGGGCATTCACAGGGGAAAGGTTGGCTACACCTTC
-,TRBV11-2,TRBJ2-1,-,CASSLVGGDYNEQFF,TGTGCCAGCAGCTTAGTAGGGGGAGACTACAATGAGCAGTTCTTC
few,TRBV2,TRBJ2-2,-,CASSYSGSHTGELFF,TGTGCCAGCTCTTATTCCGGGTCCCACACCGGGGAGCTGTTTTTT
-,TRBV6-2/TRBV6-3,TRBJ1-6,TRBD1,CASSYSTGRSSPLHF,TGTGCCAGCAGTTACTCGACAGGGAGGAGTTCACCCCTCCACTTT
once,TRBV2,TRBJ2-1,-,CASTSTYNEQFF,TGTGCCAGCACTAGTACCTACAATGAGCAGTTCTTC
-,TRBV5-1,TRBJ2-7,-,CASSPLGDSGEQYF,TGCGCCAGCAGCCCGCTTGGGGACTCGGGGGAGCAGTACTTC
-,TRBV29-1,TRBJ1-2,TRBD1,CSVEDRGHNYGYTF,TGCAGCGTTGAAGACAGGGGGCATAACTATGGCTACACCTTC
-,TRBV10-3,TRBJ1-5,-,CAISGGAGENQPQHF,TGTGCCATCAGTGGGGGGGCCGGAGAAAATCAGCCCCAGCATTTT
-,TRBV7-2,TRBJ2-3,-,CASSLRQADTQYF,TGTGCCAGCAGTCTCAGGCAGGCAGATACGCAGTATTTT
-,TRBV6-5,TRBJ2-7,-,CASSYLSPYEQYF,TGTGCCAGCAGTTACTTGTCCCCCTACGAGCAGTACTTC
-,TRBV5-6,TRBJ1-1,-,CASSETATLNTEAFF,TGTGCCAGCAGCGAAACAGCAACTTTGAACACTGAAGCTTTCTTT
-,TRBV27,TRBJ2-7,-,CASSLSAGTYEQYF,TGTGCCAGCAGTTTATCGGCAGGGACCTACGAGCAGTACTTC
-,TRBV14,TRBJ2-7,TRBD1,CASSQGTGGVEHEQYF,TGTGCCAGCAGCCAAGGGACAGGGGGCGTAGAACACGAGCAGTACTTC
-,TRBV6-5,TRBJ2-1,-,CASSYSRAGNYNEQFF,TGTGCCAGCAGTTACTCGAGGGCTGGAAACTACAATGAGCAGTTCTTC
-,TRBV18,TRBJ1-1,-,CASSPLEGRMNTEAFF,TGTGCCAGCTCACCCTTAGAAGGCCGAATGAACACTGAAGCTTTCTTT
-,TRBV6-5,TRBJ1-3,-,CASDKTDSGNTIYF,TGTGCCAGCGATAAAACAGACTCTGGAAACACCATATATTTT
-,TRBV5-1,TRBJ2-7,-,CASSLVAGSSYEQYF,TGCGCCAGCAGCTTGGTCGCAGGGAGCTCCTACGAGCAGTACTTC
-,TRBV27,TRBJ1-3,TRBD1,CASSRTTGGRLAGNTIYF,TGTGCCAGCAGTAGAACGACAGGGGGCAGGTTGGCTGGAAACACCATATATTTT
-,TRBV2,TRBJ2-7,-,CASSGLWTDEQYF,TGTGCCAGCAGCGGCCTCTGGACGGACGAGCAGTACTTC
-,TRBV27,TRBJ2-5,-,CASSLDRRGRETQYF,TGTGCCAGCAGTTTAGATCGGAGGGGGCGCGAGACCCAGTACTTC